Included here is one T cell receptor beta chain sequence, with context. The antigen remains unidentified. The data originate from a study of cytotoxic CD8 clonotypes in ibrutinib-treated CLL. Study overall: Productive templates averaged approximately 260,000 per sample, and productive rearrangements around 97,000. Study-wide points: Baseline clonality, above age-matched healthy donor levels, tracked circulating CD8+ T-cell counts.

PBMCs that had been cryopreserved were the source of 2 to 2.5 micrograms of genomic DNA for TCR beta libraries. The repertoire was sequenced with immunoSEQ multiplex PCR; TCRdb's copy has only in-frame clones and lacks some. The table shows roughly 63,000 clones, with 57% occurring only once. The material sequenced was PBMCs, taken after 12 months of ibrutinib treatment. This receptor was identified in a human donor with chronic lymphocytic leukemia.

The CDR3 sequence is CASGGDRAQYF. The DNA of the CDR3 is TGTGCCAGCGGAGGGGACAGGGCGCAGTATTTT. The rearrangement uses TRBV2 and TRBJ2-3; 9 positions agree with TRBD1. V was clipped by 8 bases and J by 10 bases; unmatched bases: 4. The germline V gene has CDR1 SNHLY and CDR2 FYNNEI. There are 11 residues in the CDR3. The variable domain in full, with the rest retrieved from reference TRBV2 and TRBJ2-3, is EPEVTQTPSHQVTQMGQEVILRCVPISNHLYFYWYRQILGQKVEFLVSFYNNEISEKSEIFDDQFSVERPDGSNFTLKIRSTKLEDSAMYFCASGGDRAQYFGPGTRLTVL.